This TCR beta chain comes out of a study of blood T cells in healthy people across ages. The CDR3 is 15 amino acids. Germline CDR1 and CDR2: DFQATT and SNEGSKA (reference sequence). Trimming shortened V by 6 bases and J by 0 bases, and 17 bases separated the two germline ends. PCR was performed a second time for about 6 to 11 cycles using a sample-barcoded 5' primer and a J-beta primer mix. One entry per CDR3 protein results from TCRdb running MiXCR on the 5' RACE reads. The sample shows about 720,000 distinct CDR3 sequences, about 25% of them seen only once. This clonotype has more than one count but fewer than ten. The same data also contributed to another study, on T cells of mothers and their children. That report notes: Reads obtained per mother exceeded 8.5 million TCR beta CDR3 reads, with 2.5 million to 3.5 million obtained per child.

The source material was blood. The chain joins TRBV20-1 to TRBJ1-1; possibly TRBD1 for D (5 bases). This receptor was obtained from a boy between 10 and 17 years old in good health. CDR3 in DNA: TGCAGTGCCAAACCGGATGCAGGGTTGAACACTGAAGCTTTCTTT. It codes for CSAKPDAGLNTEAFF.